The source of this T cell receptor (beta chain) is a study of vaccination and CD4 T cells after COVID-19. Worth noting for this clonotype: The antigen is not known.

As to time point: late sampling 161 to 241 days after vaccination in a few convalescent patients. As for treatment: approximately nine-day PBMC culture with coronavirus spike peptide pools or control peptides (ViraFEST assay). Under the ViraFEST approach, antigen-specific T cells were expanded with peptide pools and TCRs subsequently sequenced. At days 3 and 7, half the medium was exchanged for fresh IL-2 medium. Cultured CD4+ T cell DNA was sequenced using the Oncomine TCR Beta short-read assay. One entry per CDR3 protein results from TCRdb running MiXCR on the PCR reads. The sample contains around 20,000 distinct CDR3 sequences, around two fifths of which appear only once. The sample was CD4+ T cells from blood, cultured in vitro, taken about 7 months after SARS-CoV-2 vaccination. This TCR came from a human donor who had recovered from COVID-19.

This CDR3 is CASSLGGSTGELFF. CDR3 in DNA: TGTGCCAGCAGCTTAGGGGGTAGTACCGGGGAGCTGTTTTTT. The chain joins TRBV7-3 to TRBJ2-2, with D perhaps being TRBD1 or TRBD2 (5 bases each). The V end was cut by 2 bases, the J end by 5 bases, with 9 bases between. Looked up from germline, CDR1 is SGHTA and CDR2 is FQGTGA. This CDR3 comprises 14 residues. The full variable domain, with the rest looked up from reference TRBV7-3 and TRBJ2-2, is GAGVSQTPSNKVTEKGKYVELRCDPISGHTALYWYRQSLGQGPEFLIYFQGTGAADDSGLPNDRFFAVRPEGSVSTLKIQRTERGDSAVYLCASSLGGSTGELFFGEGSRLTVL.